This TCR beta chain was identified in a study of cytomegalovirus exposure and HLA in healthy donors. Study results and caveats: The authors enumerated roughly 160 TCR beta chains as linked to cytomegalovirus.

PCR was performed using 60 Vbeta and 13 Jbeta primers. The repertoire was sequenced with immunoSEQ multiplex PCR; TCRdb's copy has only in-frame clones and lacks some. Counted here are 130,000 or so clones, approximately 75% occurring once; the ten biggest clones make up 1.5% to 2%. The length of the CDR3 is 14 residues. The V end lost 0 bases, the J end lost 5 bases, and 11 bases lay between the germline ends. The V gene's germline CDR1 is SGDLS and CDR2 YYNGEE. As concerns this clone: What it recognizes is unknown.

The sample was PBMCs. The TCR originated in a man aged 35-49 years in good health and CMV-seronegative. V usage is TRBV9 and J usage is TRBJ2-5; D remains ambiguous. CDR3 nucleotides: TGTGCCAGCAGCGTAGGGAGCACCCCGGAGACCCAGTACTTC. Encoded protein: CASSVGSTPETQYF.